Listed below are T cell receptor beta chains from one sample, sequenced in a study of Graves' ophthalmopathy and Graves' hyperthyroidism. Using its own MiXCR run on the multiplex PCR reads, TCRdb lists one record per CDR3 protein. Of fewer than 600,000 distinct CDR3 sequences listed, about 15% are singletons. Input material: blood. These receptors came from a woman aged 25 to 45 with Graves' ophthalmopathy. The CDR3 runs from the conserved cysteine through the conserved F or W. A D gene is named only where the DNA matches it firmly. Clone sizes are given selectively: once, few, many, or a class where the clone is expanded.

TRBJ2-7	TRBV18	few	.	TGTGCCAGCGGGGGGCCGGGCGAGCAGTACTTC	CASGGPGEQYF
TRBJ1-1	TRBV11-2	many	.	TGTGCCAGCAGCCACGAGGCAGATACTGAAGCTTTCTTT	CASSHEADTEAFF
TRBJ1-1	TRBV6-1	many	TRBD1	TGTGCCAGCAGCCCTGACAGGGGGCGAGCTGAAGCTTTCTTT	CASSPDRGRAEAFF
TRBJ2-7	TRBV28	many	TRBD2	TGTGCCAGCAGTTCTAGCGGGAGGCCCTTACACGAGCAGTACTTC	CASSSSGRPLHEQYF
TRBJ1-3	TRBV7-3	many	.	TGTGCCAGCAGCTTAAAGGTTCAGGGAAGAAACACCATATATTTT	CASSLKVQGRNTIYF
TRBJ1-2	TRBV2	many	.	TGTGCCAGCAGTGAAGCGCGGGGCGGTTTCACCTTC	CASSEARGGFTF
TRBJ2-2	TRBV10-3	many	TRBD2	TGTGCCATCCATAGCGGGAGGGCCTACACCGGGGAGCTGTTTTTT	CAIHSGRAYTGELFF
TRBJ2-7	TRBV12-3/TRBV12-4	many	TRBD2	TGTGCCAGCATGGGGTTCTCCGGACTAGCGGGGAACTCCTACGAGCAGTACTTC	CASMGFSGLAGNSYEQYF
TRBJ2-2	TRBV28	few	TRBD1	TGTGCCAGCAGTTCCGGGACAGAAACCGGGGAGCTGTTTTTT	CASSSGTETGELFF
TRBJ2-2	TRBV12-3/TRBV12-4	.	.	TGTGCCAGCACGTTTGTAGGCGGCGGGGAGCTGTTTTTT	CASTFVGGGELFF
TRBJ1-2	TRBV2	many	.	TGTGCCAGCGGTCAAGATGGCTACACCTTC	CASGQDGYTF
TRBJ2-7	TRBV27	.	.	TGTGCCAGCAGTTCCTTCAGGGGAGGGGAGCAGTACTTC	CASSSFRGGEQYF
TRBJ2-5	TRBV12-3/TRBV12-4	many	.	TGTGCCAGCAGGTCAGATCTGGAGACCCAGTACTTC	CASRSDLETQYF
TRBJ1-1	TRBV9	many	.	TGTGCCAGCAGTGTCGGTGGGACTGAAGCTTTCTTT	CASSVGGTEAFF
TRBJ2-5	TRBV6-2/TRBV6-3	few	.	TGTGCCAGCGGGGGCATGGAGACCCAGTACTTC	CASGGMETQYF
TRBJ1-3	TRBV3-1	many	.	TGTGCCAGCAGCCAAGAGAGGATATCGGGAAACACCATATATTTT	CASSQERISGNTIYF
TRBJ2-7	TRBV24-1	few	TRBD2	TGTGCCACCAGTGATTCTCGGACTAGCGGGAGCTACGAGCAGTACTTC	CATSDSRTSGSYEQYF
TRBJ1-3	TRBV5-5	many	.	TGTGCCAGCAGCTTGAACAGGGTGGAAGGAAACACCATATATTTT	CASSLNRVEGNTIYF
TRBJ2-7	TRBV27	many	.	TGTGCCAGCAGTCCTGCCCGGGACCGCAAGTATTCCCACGAGCAGTACTTC	CASSPARDRKYSHEQYF
TRBJ1-5	TRBV4-1	few	TRBD1	TGCGCCAGCAGCACCTACCCAGGGGGGGGAGGGGGCAATCAGCCCCAGCATTTT	CASSTYPGGGGGNQPQHF
TRBJ2-2	TRBV15	many	.	TGTGCCACCAGCAGAGATCGTCTCGGAGACACCGGGGAGCTGTTTTTT	CATSRDRLGDTGELFF
TRBJ1-1	TRBV12-3/TRBV12-4	many	.	TGTGCCAGCAGTTTCTCCCGGATGCGGGGCCCCAACACTGAAGCTTTCTTT	CASSFSRMRGPNTEAFF
TRBJ1-2	TRBV20-1	.	.	TGCAGTGCTACCGACCAACCTACGGGCTACACCTTC	CSATDQPTGYTF
TRBJ2-5	TRBV28	many	.	TGTGCCAGCAGTTTAGAGCGGCGGACGGCTTCGGACTTC	CASSLERRTASDF
TRBJ1-1	TRBV11-2	many	.	TGTGCCAGCAGCTTCGGACCCCTAAGAGCGGGGAACACTGAAGCTTTCTTT	CASSFGPLRAGNTEAFF
TRBJ2-2	TRBV6-2/TRBV6-3	many	.	TGTGCCAGCAGTTCTGGGGGCAGTATAGCCGGGGAGCTGTTTTTT	CASSSGGSIAGELFF
TRBJ1-6	TRBV11-2	many	TRBD1	TGTGCCAGCAGCCCCCGAGACAGGGGACGGTCACCCCTCCACTTT	CASSPRDRGRSPLHF
TRBJ1-1	TRBV5-4	.	.	TGTGCCAGCAGCAACGTACAGGGGAACACTGAAGCTTTCTTT	CASSNVQGNTEAFF
TRBJ1-2	TRBV20-1	many	TRBD1	TGCAGTGCTAGTGAAGGGGGCGCGGGCTATGGCTACACCTTC	CSASEGGAGYGYTF
TRBJ2-2	TRBV27	many	.	TGTGCCAGCAGTCCCATAAAGGGGCGGGTCGCGGTGGGGGAGCTGTTTTTT	CASSPIKGRVAVGELFF
TRBJ1-2	TRBV6-1	many	.	TGTGCCAGCACCGCGCAGGGGTTCTATGGCTACACCTTC	CASTAQGFYGYTF
TRBJ1-3	TRBV6-2/TRBV6-3	many	.	TGTGCCAGCAGTTACTCAGGCCTACAGGGTAACTCTGGAAACACCATATATTTT	CASSYSGLQGNSGNTIYF
TRBJ2-5	TRBV18	few	TRBD1	TGTGCCAGCGGAACGACAGGGGGTGAGACCCAGTACTTC	CASGTTGGETQYF
TRBJ2-5	TRBV27	.	TRBD2	TGTGCCAGCAGTTTAAACGGGGGGGCGAGAGAGACCCAGTACTTC	CASSLNGGARETQYF
TRBJ1-1	TRBV15	many	TRBD1	TGTGCCACCAGCAATCATCCATCCGTACCGACAGGGGCGGGCACTGAAGCTTTCTTT	CATSNHPSVPTGAGTEAFF
TRBJ1-5	TRBV28	.	TRBD1	TGTGCCAGCAGTTTAGCTGGGACAGGGGGTATGGTTAGCGATCAGCCCCAGCATTTT	CASSLAGTGGMVSDQPQHF
TRBJ2-5	TRBV6-1	many	.	TGTGCCAGCAGCGGCAGGGAGAGGCAAGAGACCCAGTACTTC	CASSGRERQETQYF
TRBJ2-7	TRBV6-5	few	.	TGTGCCAGCAGTTACTCTCGCGGGATGTCCTACGAGCAGTACTTC	CASSYSRGMSYEQYF